One TCR beta chain is described in this entry. Method: immunoSEQ multiplex PCR; TCRdb's copy keeps in-frame clones and lacks some. The table has some 470,000 clones, over 60% seen once. The data are from a study of shared clonotypes between healthy human individuals. V was cut by 4 bases and J by 4 bases, with 11 bases left in between. The CDR3 covers 14 residues. Germline-derived CDR1 and CDR2 are MNHNY and SVGAGI (reference sequence). The receptor was derived from a woman between 40 and 55 years old in good health. Some clones in this sample may be carry-over from other donors' samples. J is TRBJ1-5 and V is TRBV6-6; D gene uncertain. The material sequenced was PBMCs. The CDR3 here is CASSCPKGNQPQHF. The CDR3 DNA reads TGTGCCAGCAGTTGCCCAAAAGGGAATCAGCCCCAGCATTTT.